Following are 18 T cell receptor beta chains from one sample sequenced in a study of T cells in Graves' hyperthyroidism and ophthalmopathy. TCR beta CDR3 region amplification was performed from RNA transcripts. First-round RT-PCR of the TCR CDR3 relied on the HTBI primer set. A single record per CDR3 protein comes from TCRdb applying MiXCR to the multiplex PCR reads. The sample consists of over 250,000 distinct CDR3 sequences, about 25% of them appearing once. Sequenced: blood. All receptors come from a man in his forties or fifties with Graves' hyperthyroidism that later progressed to Graves' ophthalmopathy.

This clonotype was detected many times. The V and J genes are TRBV7-2 and TRBJ2-2; 7 bases are a match to TRBD1. Unmatched junction bases numbered 7, after V lost 5 bases and J lost 4 bases. Germline lookup yields CDR1 SGHTA and CDR2 FQGNSA. The CDR3 runs to 15 residues. The CDR3, as DNA: TGTGCCAGCAGCCAACCGGGACAGACCACCGGGGAGCTGTTTTTT. Encoded protein: CASSQPGQTTGELFF.

The table lists this clonotype with many counts. This chain links TRBV28 with TRBJ1-2, with D unclear. Germline V CDR1 and CDR2: MDHEN, SYDVKM. Deletions cut 7 bases from V and 0 bases from J, with 6 bases between. This CDR3 contains 12 residues. CDR3 nucleotides: TGTGCCAGCACAGGCCCTAACTATGGCTACACCTTC. This codes for CASTGPNYGYTF.

CDR3 nucleotide sequence: TGTGCCAGCAGCTTAGACCCGGTTGAAGAGACCCAGTACTTC. The encoded protein is CASSLDPVEETQYF. V is TRBV7-3 and J is TRBJ2-5; D uncertain. CDR3 length: 14 amino acids. The V end lost 2 bases, the J end lost 3 bases, and 10 bases lay between the germline ends. The germline V gene has CDR1 SGHTA and CDR2 FQGTGA.

This clonotype showed up just a few times. The chain links TRBV5-5 to TRBJ1-5; D ambiguous. There are 14 residues in the CDR3. Germline CDR1 and CDR2: SGHKS and YYEKEE (reference sequence). Between the trimmed V and J ends, which lost 4 bases and 5 bases, there was a span of 13 bases. The CDR3, as DNA: TGTGCCAGCAGCATTGCGATAACCCATCAGCCCCAGCATTTT. Residues: CASSIAITHQPQHF.

This clonotype was seen at least ten times. This chain links TRBV24-1 with TRBJ2-7; D may match TRBD1 or TRBD2 (5 bases each). V was clipped by 0 bases and J by 6 bases, with 8 bases between them. The CDR3 extends over 13 amino acids. Germline V gene sequence: CDR1 KGHDR, CDR2 SFDVKD. The DNA for the CDR3 is TGTGCCACCAGTGATTTGGGGGGTCGCGAGCAGTACTTC. It specifies CATSDLGGREQYF.

This clonotype was observed at least ten times. The J gene is TRBJ1-1, the V gene TRBV20-1; D possibly corresponds to TRBD1 (5 bases). The length of the CDR3 is 12 residues. V was clipped by 1 base and J by 4 bases, with 7 bases between them. CDR1 and CDR2 from the germline V gene are DFQATT and SNEGSKA (reference sequence). CDR3 protein: CSARGGGTEAFF. The CDR3, as DNA: TGCAGTGCTAGAGGGGGGGGCACTGAAGCTTTCTTT.

This clonotype was picked up many times. The chain joins TRBV29-1 to TRBJ2-5; D perhaps matches TRBD1 (6 bases). This CDR3 has 12 amino acids. Per germline, CDR1 SQVTM and CDR2 ANQGSEA. The V gene lost 6 bases and the J gene lost 5 bases, with 13 bases spanning the gap. The CDR3 DNA reads as TGCAGCGTGGGGACATCGGGGGAGACCCAGTACTTC. Its protein is CSVGTSGETQYF.

In its sample, this clonotype was seen many times. The chain carries TRBV28 and TRBJ1-1; no definite D call. The V end lost 5 bases, the J end lost 9 bases, and 10 bases lay between the germline ends. This CDR3 is 11 amino acids long. CDR1 and CDR2 from the germline V gene are MDHEN and SYDVKM. The DNA of the CDR3 is TGTGCCAGCAGTCGGGAGCGTCAAGCTTTCTTT. Amino acid sequence: CASSRERQAFF.

This clonotype was observed at least ten times. This sequence joins TRBV28 and TRBJ2-7, with 8 nucleotides matching TRBD2. The CDR3 consists of 15 residues. The V segment lost 5 bases and the J segment 4 bases; nucleotides outside the gene matches: 10. CDR1 is MDHEN, CDR2 SYDVKM, per germline. CDR3 sequence: CASSAGGLTVYEQYF. The DNA of the CDR3 is TGTGCCAGCAGTGCGGGGGGACTCACCGTTTACGAGCAGTACTTC.

This clonotype was found many times. The chain uses TRBV20-1 and TRBJ1-1; 7 positions match TRBD1. Trimming removed 2 bases from V and 4 bases from J; junction bases left unmatched: 1. The CDR3 covers 12 residues. Per germline, CDR1 DFQATT and CDR2 SNEGSKA (reference sequence). CDR3 DNA sequence: TGCAGTGCTAGACAGGGGGGCACTGAAGCTTTCTTT. The encoded protein is CSARQGGTEAFF.

This clonotype was seen many times. Possible read error: a much larger clone is one base away. This chain links TRBV2 with TRBJ1-1; 7 positions match TRBD1. CDR1 SNHLY and CDR2 FYNNEI come from the germline V gene. This CDR3 comprises 15 residues. The CDR3 nucleotides read TGTGCCAGCAGTGTGTTGGAGGGGGCGAACTTTGGGGCTCTCTTT. It encodes CASSVLEGANFGALF.

The chain couples TRBV18 to TRBJ2-4, with 10 bases identical to TRBD2. CDR1 is KGHSH and CDR2 is LQKENI in the germline V gene. After removal of 0 bases from V and 8 bases from J, the junction contained 7 bases not matched to a gene. This CDR3 has 16 amino acids. CDR3 protein: CASSPPASGREYIQYF. In DNA form, the CDR3 reads TGTGCCAGCTCACCACCGGCTAGCGGGAGAGAATACATTCAGTACTTC.

The chain carries TRBV6-5 and TRBJ2-5, with 10 bases lining up with TRBD2. CDR3 length equals 15 residues. Germline CDR1 reads MNHEY; CDR2 reads SVGAGI. V dropped 2 bases and J dropped 3; count of bases not matched to a gene: 3. CDR3 residues: CASSYGLAGEETQYF. The CDR3 DNA sequence: TGTGCCAGCAGTTACGGCCTAGCGGGAGAAGAGACCCAGTACTTC.

This clonotype occurred many times. The chain has TRBV7-9 and TRBJ2-7; 14 bases line up with TRBD2. With 5 bases clipped from V and 2 bases from J, the junction kept 8 bases outside the gene matches. The germline V gene encodes CDR1 SEHNR and CDR2 FQNEAQ (reference sequence). The CDR3 consists of 17 residues. Here the CDR3 reads CASSRGLAGGTAYEQYF. CDR3 in DNA: TGTGCCAGCAGCCGAGGACTAGCGGGAGGCACCGCCTACGAGCAGTACTTC.

This clonotype was detected many times. The rearrangement uses TRBV6-1 and TRBJ2-2, with 9 nucleotides matching TRBD2. V dropped 2 bases and J dropped 5; count of bases not matched to a gene: 6. Germline lookup yields CDR1 MNHNS and CDR2 SASEGT. CDR3 length equals 16 residues. CDR3 coding DNA: TGTGCCAGCAGTGAAAATCTAGCGGGAAAGACCGGGGAGCTGTTTTTT. Amino acid sequence: CASSENLAGKTGELFF.

The table lists this clonotype with many counts. The chain links TRBV12-3 or TRBV12-4 to TRBJ2-2; maybe TRBD2 (5 bases). This CDR3 contains 13 residues. The V and J ends lost 6 bases and 3 bases respectively, with 8 bases between them. The CDR3 sequence is CASSDYHTGELFF. The DNA of the CDR3 is TGTGCCAGCAGCGACTACCACACCGGGGAGCTGTTTTTT.

This clonotype was observed at least ten times. The gene calls are TRBV6-5 and TRBJ2-5; 9 positions match TRBD2. The CDR3 covers 14 residues. Germline CDR1 MNHEY, CDR2 SVGAGI. V shed 2 bases, J shed 13 bases, and the junction held 11 bases outside the gene matches. CDR3 nucleotides: TGTGCCAGCAGTTACGCCCCGACTAGCGGAGCGGTGTACTTC. Translation: CASSYAPTSGAVYF.

This clonotype showed up many times. A read error may account for a junction end that differs from germline. The V call is TRBV7-6, the J call TRBJ2-2; tentatively, D is TRBD2 (5 bases). Looked up from germline, CDR1 is SGHVS and CDR2 is FNYEAQ. CDR3 length equals 14 residues. The CDR3 is CASSRGWNTGELFF. CDR3 nucleotide sequence: TGTGCCAGCAGCCGAGGTTGGAACACCGGGGAGTTGTTTTTT.